The 21 T cell receptor beta chains below come from one sample, sequenced in a study of blood T cell repertoires in COVID-19 (dated by TCRdb to the early 2020s). The library was produced with the immunoSEQ multiplex PCR assay. Not all clones reach the TCRdb copy of this immuneACCESS table, which keeps in-frame sequences only. Checked studies attribute under half of the gap to unresolved V genes and leave the rest unexplained. The table for this sample lists 90,000 to 150,000 clones; around 85% of them were counted only once. The top ten hold 2% to 3% of the sample. The sequenced sample was peripheral blood. Receptors originate from a man aged 50 to 59 with acute or convalescent COVID-19.

This clone was seen a handful of times. The chain couples TRBV2 to TRBJ2-2; TRBD1 aligns across 10 bases. Losses at the gene ends were 7 bases for V and 14 bases for J; bases not matched to a gene: 13. The germline V gene encodes CDR1 SNHLY and CDR2 FYNNEI. The CDR3 runs 14 residues. DNA of the CDR3: TGTGCCAGCACCTTGACAGGGGGCGGGGGAGGACTGTTTTTT. Protein sequence: CASTLTGGGGGLFF.

The rearrangement joins TRBV18 to TRBJ1-4; D is unclear. Germline CDR1 KGHSH, CDR2 LQKENI. CDR3 length equals 15 residues. The V end lost 2 bases, the J end lost 7 bases, and 14 bases lay between the germline ends. The CDR3 nucleotides read TGTGCCAGCTCACCAACGGGGAGGCGGAGTGAAAAACTGTTTTTT. Residues: CASSPTGRRSEKLFF.

The chain is built from TRBV3-1 (or the pseudogene TRBV3-2) and TRBJ1-1; D is undetermined. This CDR3 comprises 13 residues. The germline V gene has CDR1 LGHDT and CDR2 YNNKEL (reference sequence). V was cut by 1 base and J by 8 bases, with 11 bases left in between. The CDR3 bases are TGTGCCAGCAGCCAAGTCGGGGATAGGGAAGCTTTCTTT. Translation gives CASSQVGDREAFF.

V and J are TRBV2 and TRBJ2-3; D unresolved. The CDR3 is 14 residues long. Trimming took off 1 base at V and 1 base at J, with 6 bases between the two ends. Germline CDR1 reads SNHLY; CDR2 reads FYNNEI. CDR3 bases: TGTGCCAGCAGTGAAGGTGAGGGCACAGATACGCAGTATTTT. This sequence encodes CASSEGEGTDTQYF.

V and J are TRBV6-5 and TRBJ1-2, with 8 bases matching TRBD1. With V trimmed by 5 bases and J by 8 bases, 4 bases remained unmatched. CDR3 length: 12 residues. CDR1 and CDR2 (germline): MNHEY, SVGAGI. In DNA form, the CDR3 reads TGTGCCAGCAGTCGACAGGGGAGCGGCTACACCTTC. Encoded protein: CASSRQGSGYTF.

On this clone itself: Other DNA sequences in the sample encode the same CDR3. V is TRBV5-1 and J is TRBJ2-1, with 8 bases aligning to TRBD2. The V gene's germline CDR1 is SGHRS and CDR2 YFSETQ. V shed 0 bases, J shed 4 bases, and the junction held 6 bases outside the gene matches. The length of the CDR3 is 16 residues. DNA of the CDR3: TGCGCCAGCAGCTTGGCTACTAGCGGACGATACAATGAGCAGTTCTTC. This gives the protein CASSLATSGRYNEQFF. Filled out from reference TRBV5-1 and TRBJ2-1, the complete variable domain reads KAGVTQTPRYLIKTRGQQVTLSCSPISGHRSVSWYQQTPGQGLQFLFEYFSETQRNKGNFPGRFSGRQFSNSRSEMNVSTLELGDSALYLCASSLATSGRYNEQFFGPGTRLTVL.

This chain connects TRBV2 to TRBJ2-7, with 8 bases fitting TRBD1. There are 15 residues in the CDR3. After removal of 5 bases from V and 2 bases from J, the junction contained 8 bases not matched to a gene. CDR1 and CDR2 from the germline V gene are SNHLY and FYNNEI. CDR3 region: CASSSQGARTYEQYF. CDR3 sequence (DNA): TGTGCCAGCAGTTCCCAGGGGGCACGGACCTACGAGCAGTACTTC.

V and J are TRBV19 and TRBJ1-5; no firm D call. This CDR3 comprises 13 residues. V lost 6 bases and J lost 4, with 10 bases in between. Per the germline V gene, CDR1 is LNHDA and CDR2 is SQIVND (reference sequence). The CDR3 region is CASRSEGNQPQHF. CDR3 nucleotides: TGTGCCAGTAGAAGCGAGGGAAATCAGCCCCAGCATTTT.

The J gene is TRBJ1-4, the V gene TRBV3-1 (or the pseudogene TRBV3-2), with 7 bases identical to TRBD1. The CDR3 is 14 residues long. With V trimmed by 4 bases and J by 5 bases, 4 bases remained unmatched. Germline lookup yields CDR1 LGHDT and CDR2 YNNKEL (reference sequence). Here the CDR3 reads CASSLGGGNEKLFF. The CDR3, as DNA: TGTGCCAGCAGCCTAGGGGGCGGGAATGAAAAACTGTTTTTT.

The rearrangement joins TRBV16 to TRBJ1-5; perhaps TRBD1 as D (6 bases). This CDR3 is built from 15 residues. In germline, CDR1 is KGHSY, CDR2 FQNENV. V shed 2 bases and J shed 1 base, with 9 bases lying between them. The CDR3 here is CASSQNRESNQPQHF. The DNA of the CDR3 is TGTGCCAGCAGCCAAAACAGGGAAAGCAATCAGCCCCAGCATTTT.

V gene TRBV24-1 combines with J gene TRBJ2-7; TRBD1 agrees at 8 bases. The V and J ends lost 9 bases and 3 bases, in that order; junction bases with no gene match: 6. CDR3 size: 13 residues. The germline gives CDR1 KGHDR, CDR2 SFDVKD. The CDR3 coding sequence is TGTGCCACCGGACAGGGTTCAAACTACGAGCAGTACTTC. It codes for CATGQGSNYEQYF.

Comments on this clone: The limits of the CDR3 on the DNA are not certain, so only TCRdb's listed CDR3 is given. The CDR3 protein is CASSWGQGAGFLF. The chain links TRBV7-9 to TRBJ1-4; the D call in the table, TRBD1, was not verified against the DNA. Germline values: CDR1 SEHNR, CDR2 FQNEAQ (reference sequence). With termini counted, the CDR3 has 13 amino acids.

This clone was counted once. V usage is TRBV2 and J usage is TRBJ1-4; maybe TRBD1 (6 bases). Trimming took off 6 bases at V and 0 bases at J, with 11 bases between the two ends. The germline gives CDR1 SNHLY, CDR2 FYNNEI. This CDR3 contains 15 residues. CDR3 bases: TGTGCCAGCAGCTCGGGACATCCAACTAATGAAAAACTGTTTTTT. Translating it yields CASSSGHPTNEKLFF.

The rearrangement links TRBV6-6 to TRBJ2-1; 9 bases map to TRBD2. The V and J ends lost 1 base and 7 bases, in that order; junction bases with no gene match: 5. The CDR3 covers 15 residues. CDR1 and CDR2 from the germline V gene are MNHNY and SVGAGI (reference sequence). The CDR3 DNA follows: TGTGCCAGCAGTTACTTTCGCGGGAGGGGAAATGAGCAGTTCTTC. The encoded protein is CASSYFRGRGNEQFF.

This clone was seen only once. The J gene is TRBJ2-1, the V gene TRBV20-1, with D uncertain. The length of the CDR3 is 14 residues. V lost 3 bases, J lost 5 bases, and 14 bases lay in between. Germline V gene sequence: CDR1 DFQATT, CDR2 SNEGSKA (reference sequence). The CDR3 DNA reads TGCAGTGCTAGTCGGAGCCGCTTAAACAATGAGCAGTTCTTC. It yields the protein CSASRSRLNNEQFF.

This chain joins TRBV4-1 and TRBJ1-5, with D perhaps matching TRBD1 (6 bases). Germline CDR1 is MGHRA and CDR2 is YSYEKL. V gave up 0 bases and J gave up 7 bases, with 7 bases separating them. There are 13 residues in the CDR3. CDR3 sequence reads: CASSQDQGQPQHF. The CDR3 nucleotides are TGCGCCAGCAGCCAAGATCAGGGGCAGCCCCAGCATTTT.

The genes are TRBV6-2 or TRBV6-3 and TRBJ2-3, with TRBD2 matching over 11 bases. CDR1 and CDR2 (germline): MNHEY, SVGEGT. J gave up 4 bases and V 4 bases, and 10 bases lay outside the gene matches. This CDR3 has 17 residues. The CDR3 DNA reads TGTGCCAGCAGTTCTTTAGCGGGAGGGAGGCAGGCAGATACGCAGTATTTT. It translates to CASSSLAGGRQADTQYF.

This clone was seen only once. The chain is built from TRBV2 and TRBJ1-2; 8 bases are shared with TRBD1. V shed 6 bases, J shed 7 bases, and the junction held 7 bases outside the gene matches. The CDR3 is made up of 13 amino acids. CDR1 and CDR2 (germline): SNHLY, FYNNEI. CDR3 DNA sequence: TGTGCCAGCAGCTATGGACAGGGTAGTGGCTACACCTTC. As protein: CASSYGQGSGYTF. The whole variable domain, remainder taken from reference TRBV2 and TRBJ1-2, is EPEVTQTPSHQVTQMGQEVILRCVPISNHLYFYWYRQILGQKVEFLVSFYNNEISEKSEIFDDQFSVERPDGSNFTLKIRSTKLEDSAMYFCASSYGQGSGYTFGSGTRLTVV.

The chain is built from TRBV7-9 and TRBJ1-2; D gene ambiguous. The germline V gene has CDR1 SEHNR and CDR2 FQNEAQ (reference sequence). This CDR3 has 15 residues. V lost 2 bases to trimming and J lost 0 bases, with 10 bases between them. The CDR3, as DNA: TGTGCCAGCAGCTTATTGGAGGGAGCTAACTATGGCTACACCTTC. Its translation: CASSLLEGANYGYTF.

The chain combines TRBV6-5 with TRBJ2-5, with TRBD2 matching over 13 bases. This CDR3 is built from 15 residues. V lost 2 bases to trimming and J lost 4 bases; unmatched junction nucleotides: 1. The germline V gene has CDR1 MNHEY and CDR2 SVGAGI. The CDR3 protein is CASSYRTSGRETQYF. Here the CDR3 DNA reads TGTGCCAGCAGTTACCGGACTAGCGGGAGAGAGACCCAGTACTTC.

This chain uses TRBV5-1 with TRBJ2-5; TRBD2 matches 8 bases. CDR3 size: 14 residues. Germline loops: CDR1 SGHRS, CDR2 YFSETQ. The trim removed 4 bases at V and 5 bases at J, leaving 7 bases unmatched. The CDR3 loop reads CASSIAGRGETQYF. CDR3 coding DNA: TGCGCCAGCAGCATAGCGGGACGGGGCGAGACCCAGTACTTC.